Here is one T cell receptor (beta chain) with its context. Its antigen is not identified. The sample comes from a study of chemoradiotherapy in HPV16-positive cancers. Study at large: Candidate HPV-specific T-cell clones and common TCR motifs came from functional assays in a couple of HPV16-positive patients. Study results and limitations: HPV-specific T cells were functionally defined from only two HPV16-positive patients. For HPV16-positive patients, expanding HPV-responsive T cells associated with longer recurrence-free survival. Candidate HPV-specific clones and E7-related TCR motifs grew in tumor during treatment.

From germline, CDR1 is MRHNA and CDR2 SNTAGT. V was clipped by 3 bases and J by 3 bases, with 7 bases between them. This CDR3 contains 13 residues. Generated by immunoSEQ multiplex PCR, the TCRdb table keeps only in-frame clones and is missing some. The data show fewer than 750 clones, around 90% seen once. The receptor was isolated from a human donor with HPV-associated anogenital cancer. The chain is built from TRBV6-4 and TRBJ2-3, with D possibly TRBD2 on 6 matching bases. The input for sequencing was tumor tissue, taken from a patient who underwent chemoradiotherapy. The CDR3 here is CASSERETDTQYF. The CDR3 nucleotides read TGTGCCAGCAGTGAGCGGGAAACAGATACGCAGTATTTT.